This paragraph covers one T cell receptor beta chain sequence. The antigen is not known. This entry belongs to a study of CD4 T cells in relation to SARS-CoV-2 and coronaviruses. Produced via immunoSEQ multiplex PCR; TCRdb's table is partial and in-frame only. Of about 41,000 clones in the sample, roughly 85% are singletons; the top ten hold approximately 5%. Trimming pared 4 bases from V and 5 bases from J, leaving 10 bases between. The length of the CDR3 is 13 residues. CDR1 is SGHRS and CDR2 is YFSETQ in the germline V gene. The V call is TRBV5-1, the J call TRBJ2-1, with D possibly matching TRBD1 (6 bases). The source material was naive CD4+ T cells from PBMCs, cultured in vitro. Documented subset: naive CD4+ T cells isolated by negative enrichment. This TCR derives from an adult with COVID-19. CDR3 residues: CASSTGQNNEQFF. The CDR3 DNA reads TGCGCCAGCAGCACCGGACAGAACAATGAGCAGTTCTTC.